Shown below are 3 T cell receptor beta chains from a single sample sequenced in a study of blood T cell repertoires in COVID-19. This table comes from immunoSEQ multiplex PCR, and its TCRdb copy is limited to in-frame clones, with some not included. Of under 40,000 clones listed, roughly 84% are singletons. Specimen: peripheral blood. These TCRs come from a man in his sixties or seventies with active COVID-19.

In its sample, this clone was seen a few times. The V and J genes are TRBV4-1 and TRBJ1-5; 10 nucleotides align to TRBD1. Germline-derived CDR1 and CDR2 are MGHRA and YSYEKL. The CDR3 totals 16 residues. The V and J ends lost 0 bases and 2 bases, in that order; junction bases with no gene match: 1. The CDR3 is CASSQDGTGGNQPQHF. DNA of the CDR3: TGCGCCAGCAGCCAAGATGGGACAGGGGGCAATCAGCCCCAGCATTTT.

The chain recombines TRBV5-6 with TRBJ2-7; 11 bases match TRBD1. The CDR3 totals 16 residues. Per germline, CDR1 SGHDT and CDR2 YYEEEE. The V gene end was trimmed by 1 base and the J gene end by 3 bases; junction bases not matched to a gene: 6. Here the CDR3 DNA reads TGTGCCAGCAGCTTGTTCGGACAGGGGGCTTTCTACGAGCAGTACTTC. It codes for CASSLFGQGAFYEQYF.

The chain has TRBV15 and TRBJ1-1, with D maybe TRBD1 (5 bases). The CDR3 is made up of 13 amino acids. Germline V lookup: CDR1 LNHNV, CDR2 YYDKDF (reference sequence). The V end lost 3 bases, the J end lost 4 bases, and 9 bases lay between the germline ends. The CDR3 nucleotides are TGTGCCACCAGCAGGGGGCGGACCACTGAAGCTTTCTTT. Translation: CATSRGRTTEAFF. Looking up the rest from reference TRBV15 and TRBJ1-1 gives the full variable domain: DAMVIQNPRYQVTQFGKPVTLSCSQTLNHNVMYWYQQKSSQAPKLLFHYYDKDFNNEADTPDNFQSRRPNTSFCFLDIRSPGLGDTAMYLCATSRGRTTEAFFGQGTRLTVV.